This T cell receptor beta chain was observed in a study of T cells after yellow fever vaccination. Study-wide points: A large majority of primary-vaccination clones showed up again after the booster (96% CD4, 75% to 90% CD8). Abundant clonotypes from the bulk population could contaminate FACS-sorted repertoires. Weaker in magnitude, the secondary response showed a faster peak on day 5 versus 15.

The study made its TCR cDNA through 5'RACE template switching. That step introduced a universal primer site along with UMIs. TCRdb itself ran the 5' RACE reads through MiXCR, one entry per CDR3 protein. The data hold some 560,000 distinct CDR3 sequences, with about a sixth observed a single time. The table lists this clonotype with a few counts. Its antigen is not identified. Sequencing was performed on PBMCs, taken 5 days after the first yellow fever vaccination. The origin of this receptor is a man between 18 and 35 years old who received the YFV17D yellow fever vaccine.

CDR3 in DNA: TGTGCCAGCAGGCGGGACCTGGGCTACACCTTC. Translated, it gives CASRRDLGYTF. The chain employs TRBV6-5 and TRBJ1-2, with D perhaps TRBD1 (5 bases). This CDR3 has 11 residues. The germline CDR1 and CDR2 sequences are MNHEY and SVGAGI. V shed 6 bases and J shed 8 bases, with 10 bases lying between them.